This record looks at one TCR beta chain sequence and its context. The sample originates from a study of cytomegalovirus exposure and HLA in healthy donors. Primers: 60 Vbeta forward and 13 Jbeta reverse. The protocol was immunoSEQ multiplex PCR, while the TCRdb copy is restricted to in-frame clones and leaves out a portion. The table lists more than 85,000 clones, roughly four fifths of them singletons, with under 1.5% in the top ten. Germline V gene sequence: CDR1 MNHEY, CDR2 SVGAGI. The V and J ends lost 2 bases and 5 bases respectively, with 9 bases between them. This CDR3 spans 13 amino acids. The receptor was isolated from a woman aged 25 to 39 in good health and CMV-seronegative. The chain employs TRBV6-5 and TRBJ1-1; D is unresolved. Input material: PBMCs. CDR3 DNA sequence: TGTGCCAGCAGTTACGTCGGCGGGACTGAAGCTTTCTTT. Its translation is CASSYVGGTEAFF.